A selection of T cell receptor beta chains follows, all from one sample in a study of blood T cells in healthy people across ages. TCRdb used MiXCR to reprocess the 5' RACE reads, holding one entry per CDR3 protein. This table has about 590,000 distinct CDR3 sequences, approximately 30% appearing once. Sample: blood. The origin of the receptors is a woman aged 80 or over in good health. Each CDR3 is given with its conserved first and last residue. D genes are given only for firm matches. Size tells how often a clone was seen (once, few, many) or the class of an expanded clone, and some rows leave it out.

NA	TRBV2	TRBJ1-5	few	CASGEGSSNQPQHF	TGTGCCAGCGGAGAAGGGTCTAGCAATCAGCCCCAGCATTTT
TRBD2	TRBV6-5	TRBJ2-3	once	CASSLLAGGTDMQYF	TGTGCCAGCAGCCTACTAGCGGGGGGGACTGATATGCAGTATTTT
NA	TRBV7-2	TRBJ1-2	many	CASSPGANYGYTF	TGTGCCAGCAGCCCGGGGGCTAACTATGGCTACACCTTC
TRBD1	TRBV27	TRBJ2-1	many	CASTELGTASHEQFF	TGTGCCAGCACTGAGCTCGGGACAGCTTCCCATGAGCAGTTCTTC
NA	TRBV15	TRBJ2-5	NA	CATSRDVGQETQYF	TGTGCCACCAGCAGAGATGTAGGTCAAGAGACCCAGTACTTC
NA	TRBV7-9	TRBJ1-5	many	CASSLPGGTDQPQHF	TGTGCCAGCAGCTTACCCGGCGGAACGGACCAGCCCCAGCATTTT
NA	TRBV5-1	TRBJ1-2	few	CASSPPSANYGYTF	TGCGCCAGCAGCCCCCCCAGTGCTAACTATGGCTACACCTTC
NA	TRBV20-1	TRBJ1-2	NA	CSARDRVLGGYTF	TGCAGTGCTAGAGATAGGGTTCTCGGTGGCTACACCTTC
TRBD1	TRBV18	TRBJ1-1	few	CASSDTRQGNTEAFF	TGTGCCAGCTCAGACACGAGACAGGGGAACACTGAAGCTTTCTTT
NA	TRBV4-1	TRBJ2-3	NA	CTSSQGGHDLTDTQYF	TGCACCAGCAGCCAAGGAGGACACGACCTCACAGATACGCAGTATTTT
NA	TRBV15	TRBJ2-5	NA	CATSRDLVTGGNNEQYF	TGTGCCACCAGCAGAGATCTGGTAACGGGGGGCAACAATGAGCAGTACTTC
NA	TRBV24-1	TRBJ2-2	NA	CATRGGPGELFF	TGTGCCACCAGGGGGGGCCCCGGGGAGCTGTTTTTT
NA	TRBV12-3/TRBV12-4	TRBJ2-1	few	CASSPEGFTAGEQFF	TGTGCCAGCAGTCCCGAGGGGTTTACGGCGGGTGAGCAGTTCTTC
NA	TRBV21-1	TRBJ2-5	NA	CASSMTVFAETQYF	TGTGCCAGCAGCATGACAGTTTTCGCGGAGACCCAGTACTTC
NA	TRBV2	TRBJ2-5	many	CASRLHRYQETQYF	TGTGCCAGCAGGTTACACAGATACCAAGAGACCCAGTACTTC
TRBD2	TRBV3-1	TRBJ2-1	many	CASSPYPGGLAGGAEQFF	TGTGCCAGCAGCCCTTATCCCGGGGGACTAGCGGGGGGCGCTGAGCAGTTCTTC
NA	TRBV7-2	TRBJ1-2	many	CASSLSFNYGYTF	TGTGCCAGCAGCTTATCCTTTAACTATGGCTACACCTTC
TRBD1	TRBV20-1	TRBJ2-5	NA	CSARRDRGVGEQYF	TGCAGTGCTCGCCGGGACAGGGGTGTTGGGGAGCAGTACTTC
NA	TRBV2	TRBJ1-2	many	CASRFGGLSNYGYTF	TGTGCCAGCAGATTCGGGGGGCTTTCTAACTATGGCTACACCTTC
NA	TRBV20-1	TRBJ1-5	few	CSATTTRDQPQHF	TGCAGTGCTACCACTACCCGGGATCAGCCCCAGCATTTT
TRBD1	TRBV9	TRBJ2-5	many	CASSRGGQQETQYF	TGTGCCAGCAGTCGAGGGGGACAGCAAGAGACCCAGTACTTC
TRBD2	TRBV12-3/TRBV12-4	TRBJ2-7	few	CASSTTGTSGGNEQYF	TGTGCCAGCAGTACCACCGGGACTAGCGGGGGGAATGAGCAGTACTTC
TRBD1	TRBV5-1	TRBJ2-6	NA	CASSLAGTGSGANVLTF	TGCGCCAGCAGCTTGGCCGGGACAGGGTCTGGGGCCAACGTCCTGACTTTC
NA	TRBV5-1	TRBJ2-7	NA	CASSLDSLGSNEQYF	TGCGCCAGCAGCTTGGACAGCCTTGGGAGCAACGAGCAGTACTTC